The clone carrying this T cell receptor (beta chain) came up once. It was with a sample-barcoded 5' primer and a J-beta primer mix that a second PCR of about 6 to 12 cycles was run. Researchers report that a template-switch adaptor with 12 random nucleotides tagged each cDNA molecule. TCRdb used MiXCR to reprocess the 5' RACE reads, holding one entry per CDR3 protein. This table has about 1,400,000 distinct CDR3 sequences, roughly 59% appearing once. This entry belongs to a study of blood T cells in healthy people across ages. Researchers report isolating at least 6 million PBMCs per sample. Every sample gave at least 5 micrograms of total RNA when it was extracted. CDR1 is MNHNY, CDR2 SVGAGI, per germline (reference sequence). V lost 5 bases and J lost 0; bases outside the gene matches: 5. The CDR3 contains 16 residues.

The TCR was taken from a man younger than 35 in good health. J is TRBJ2-2 and V is TRBV6-6; TRBD2 matches at 8 bases. The sequencing input was blood. DNA for the CDR3: TGTGCCAGCAGTCCCACGACTAGCGCGAACACCGGGGAGCTGTTTTTT. It yields the protein CASSPTTSANTGELFF.